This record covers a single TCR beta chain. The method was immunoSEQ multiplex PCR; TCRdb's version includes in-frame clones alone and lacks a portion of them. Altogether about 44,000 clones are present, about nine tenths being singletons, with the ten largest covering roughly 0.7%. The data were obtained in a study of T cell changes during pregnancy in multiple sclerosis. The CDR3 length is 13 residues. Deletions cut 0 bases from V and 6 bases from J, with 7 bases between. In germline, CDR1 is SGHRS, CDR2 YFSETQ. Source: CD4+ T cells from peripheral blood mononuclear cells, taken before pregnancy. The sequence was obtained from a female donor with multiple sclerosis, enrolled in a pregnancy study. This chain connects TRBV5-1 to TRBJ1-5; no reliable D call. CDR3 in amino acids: CASSLVVGQPQHF. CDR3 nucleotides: TGCGCCAGCAGCTTGGTTGTCGGTCAGCCCCAGCATTTT. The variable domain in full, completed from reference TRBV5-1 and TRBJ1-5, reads KAGVTQTPRYLIKTRGQQVTLSCSPISGHRSVSWYQQTPGQGLQFLFEYFSETQRNKGNFPGRFSGRQFSNSRSEMNVSTLELGDSALYLCASSLVVGQPQHFGDGTRLSIL.